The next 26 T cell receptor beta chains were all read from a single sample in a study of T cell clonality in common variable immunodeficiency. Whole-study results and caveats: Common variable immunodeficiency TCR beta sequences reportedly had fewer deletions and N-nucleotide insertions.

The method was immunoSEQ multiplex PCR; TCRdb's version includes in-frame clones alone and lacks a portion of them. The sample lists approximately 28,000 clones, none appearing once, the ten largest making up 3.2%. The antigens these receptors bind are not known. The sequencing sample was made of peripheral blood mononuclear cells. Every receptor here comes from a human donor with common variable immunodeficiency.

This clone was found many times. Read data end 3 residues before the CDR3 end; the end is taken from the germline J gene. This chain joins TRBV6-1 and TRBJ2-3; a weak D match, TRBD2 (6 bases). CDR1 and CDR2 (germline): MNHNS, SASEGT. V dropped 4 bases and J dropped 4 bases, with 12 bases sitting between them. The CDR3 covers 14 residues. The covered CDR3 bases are TGTGCCAGCAGTGGGGGCAGGGAGGCAGATACG. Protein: CASSGGREADT. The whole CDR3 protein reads CASSGGREADTQYF.

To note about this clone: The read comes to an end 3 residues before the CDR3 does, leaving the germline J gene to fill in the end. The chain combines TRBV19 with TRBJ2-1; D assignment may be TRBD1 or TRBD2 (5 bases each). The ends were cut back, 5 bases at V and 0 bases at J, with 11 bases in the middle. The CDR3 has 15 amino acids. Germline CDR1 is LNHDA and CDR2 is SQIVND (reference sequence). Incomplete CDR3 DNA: TGTGCCAGTAGTCTCGAGGGGTCCTCCTACAATGAG. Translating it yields CASSLEGSSYNE. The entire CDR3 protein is CASSLEGSSYNEQFF.

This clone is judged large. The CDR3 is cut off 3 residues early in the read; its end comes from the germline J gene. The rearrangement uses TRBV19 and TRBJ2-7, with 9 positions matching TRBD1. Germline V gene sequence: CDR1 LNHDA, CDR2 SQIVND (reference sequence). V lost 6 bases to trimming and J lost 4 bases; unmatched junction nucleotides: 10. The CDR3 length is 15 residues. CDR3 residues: CASSQTGTGLYEQYF. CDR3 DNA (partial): TGTGCCAGTAGCCAGACCGGGACAGGGTTGTACGAG.

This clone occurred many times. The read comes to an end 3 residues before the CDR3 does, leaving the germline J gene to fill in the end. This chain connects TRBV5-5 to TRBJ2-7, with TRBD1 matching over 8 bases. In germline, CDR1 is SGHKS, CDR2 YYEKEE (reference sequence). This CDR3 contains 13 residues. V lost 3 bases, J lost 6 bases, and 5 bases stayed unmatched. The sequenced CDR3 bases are TGTGCCAGCAGCTACGGACAGGGTGGCGAG. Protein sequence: CASSYGQGGE. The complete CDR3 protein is CASSYGQGGEQYF.

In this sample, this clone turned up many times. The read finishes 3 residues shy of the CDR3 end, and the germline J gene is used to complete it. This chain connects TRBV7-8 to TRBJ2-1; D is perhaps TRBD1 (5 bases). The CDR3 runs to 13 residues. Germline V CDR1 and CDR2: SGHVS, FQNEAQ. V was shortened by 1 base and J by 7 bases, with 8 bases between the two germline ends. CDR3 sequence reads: CASSLGRANEQFF. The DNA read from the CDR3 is TGTGCCAGCAGCTTAGGCAGGGCGAATGAG.

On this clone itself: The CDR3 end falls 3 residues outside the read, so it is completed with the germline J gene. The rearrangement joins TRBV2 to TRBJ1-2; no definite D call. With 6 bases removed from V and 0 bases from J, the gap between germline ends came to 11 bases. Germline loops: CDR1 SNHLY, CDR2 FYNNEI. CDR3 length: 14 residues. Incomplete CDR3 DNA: TGTGCCAGCAGGAGGTCCACTACTAACTATGGC. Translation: CASRRSTTNYG. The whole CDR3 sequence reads CASRRSTTNYGYTF.

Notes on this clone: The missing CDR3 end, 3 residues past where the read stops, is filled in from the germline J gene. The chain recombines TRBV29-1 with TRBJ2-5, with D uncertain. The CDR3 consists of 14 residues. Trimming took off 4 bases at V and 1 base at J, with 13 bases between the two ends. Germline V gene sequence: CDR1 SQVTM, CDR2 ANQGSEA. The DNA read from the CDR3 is TGCAGCGTTGTACCTTTTGGCAGCCAAGAGACC. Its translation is CSVVPFGSQET. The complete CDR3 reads CSVVPFGSQETQYF. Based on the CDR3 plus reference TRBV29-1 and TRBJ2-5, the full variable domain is SAVISQKPSRDICQRGTSLTIQCQVDSQVTMMFWYRQQPGQSLTLIATANQGSEATYESGFVIDKFPISRPNLTFSTLTVSNMSPEDSSIYLCSVVPFGSQETQYFGPGTRLLVL.

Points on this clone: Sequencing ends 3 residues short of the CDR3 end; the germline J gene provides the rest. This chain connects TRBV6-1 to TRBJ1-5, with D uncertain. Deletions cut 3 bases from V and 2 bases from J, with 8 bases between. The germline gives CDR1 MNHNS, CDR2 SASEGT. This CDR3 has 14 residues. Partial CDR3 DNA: TGTGCCAGCAGTGACAAAACGGGCAATCAGCCC. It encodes CASSDKTGNQP. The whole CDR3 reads CASSDKTGNQPQHF.

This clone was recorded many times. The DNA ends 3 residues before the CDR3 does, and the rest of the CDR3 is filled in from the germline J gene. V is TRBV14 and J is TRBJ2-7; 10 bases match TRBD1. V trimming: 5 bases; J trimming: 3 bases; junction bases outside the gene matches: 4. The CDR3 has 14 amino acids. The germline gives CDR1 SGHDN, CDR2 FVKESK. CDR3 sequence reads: CASSVGTGDYEQYF. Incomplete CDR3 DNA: TGTGCCAGCAGCGTCGGGACAGGGGACTACGAG.

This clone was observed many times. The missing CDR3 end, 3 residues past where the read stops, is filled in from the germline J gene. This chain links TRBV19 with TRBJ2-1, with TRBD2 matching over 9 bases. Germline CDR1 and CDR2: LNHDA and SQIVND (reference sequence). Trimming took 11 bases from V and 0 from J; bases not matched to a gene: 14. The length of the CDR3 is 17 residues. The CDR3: CASQKNPGLASYNEQFF. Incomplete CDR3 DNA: TGTGCCTCCCAGAAAAACCCGGGACTAGCCTCCTACAATGAG. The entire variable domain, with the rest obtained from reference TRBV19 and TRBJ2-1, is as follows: DGGITQSPKYLFRKEGQNVTLSCEQNLNHDAMYWYRQDPGQGLRLIYYSQIVNDFQKGDIAEGYSVSREKKESFPLTVTSAQKNPTAFYLCASQKNPGLASYNEQFFGPGTRLTVL.

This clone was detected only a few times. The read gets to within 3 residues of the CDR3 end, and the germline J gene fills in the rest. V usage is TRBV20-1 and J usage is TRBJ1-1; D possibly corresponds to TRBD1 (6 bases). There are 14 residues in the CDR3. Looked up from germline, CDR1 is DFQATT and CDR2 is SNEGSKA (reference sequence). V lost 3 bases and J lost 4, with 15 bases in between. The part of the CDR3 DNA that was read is TGCAGTGCTAGTGGTCTAACAGGGAGCACTGAA. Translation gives CSASGLTGSTE. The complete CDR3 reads CSASGLTGSTEAFF.

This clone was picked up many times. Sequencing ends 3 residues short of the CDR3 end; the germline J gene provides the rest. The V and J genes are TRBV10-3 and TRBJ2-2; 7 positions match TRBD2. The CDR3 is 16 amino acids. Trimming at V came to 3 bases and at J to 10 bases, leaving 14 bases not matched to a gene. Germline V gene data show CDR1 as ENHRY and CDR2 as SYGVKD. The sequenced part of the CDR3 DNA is TGTGCCATCAGTGACTCTTGGGGGGGGGTCCGGGAGGAG. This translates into CAISDSWGGVREE. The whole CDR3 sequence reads CAISDSWGGVREELFF.

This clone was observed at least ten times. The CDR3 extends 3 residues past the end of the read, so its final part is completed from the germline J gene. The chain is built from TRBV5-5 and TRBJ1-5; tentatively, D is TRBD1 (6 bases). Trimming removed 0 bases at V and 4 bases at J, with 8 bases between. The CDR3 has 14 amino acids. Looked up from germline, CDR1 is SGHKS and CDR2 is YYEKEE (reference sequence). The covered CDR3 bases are TGTGCCAGCAGCTTGGGGACAGATAATCAGCCC. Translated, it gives CASSLGTDNQP. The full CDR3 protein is CASSLGTDNQPQHF.

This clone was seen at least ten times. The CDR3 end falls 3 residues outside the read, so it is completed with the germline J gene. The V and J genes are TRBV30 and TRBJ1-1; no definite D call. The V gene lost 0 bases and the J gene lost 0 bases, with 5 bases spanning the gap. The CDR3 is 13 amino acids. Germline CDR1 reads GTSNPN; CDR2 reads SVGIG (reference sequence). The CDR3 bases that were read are TGTGCCTGGAGTGTAAAGGTGAACACTGAA. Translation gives CAWSVKVNTE. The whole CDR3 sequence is CAWSVKVNTEAFF.

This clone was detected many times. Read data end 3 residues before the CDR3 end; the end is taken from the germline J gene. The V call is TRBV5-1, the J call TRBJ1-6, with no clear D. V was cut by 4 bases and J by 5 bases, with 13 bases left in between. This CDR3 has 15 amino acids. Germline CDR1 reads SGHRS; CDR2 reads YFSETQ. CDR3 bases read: TGCGCCAGCAGCCGCGGGGAGGTGGATAATTCACCC. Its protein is CASSRGEVDNSP. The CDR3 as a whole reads CASSRGEVDNSPLHF.

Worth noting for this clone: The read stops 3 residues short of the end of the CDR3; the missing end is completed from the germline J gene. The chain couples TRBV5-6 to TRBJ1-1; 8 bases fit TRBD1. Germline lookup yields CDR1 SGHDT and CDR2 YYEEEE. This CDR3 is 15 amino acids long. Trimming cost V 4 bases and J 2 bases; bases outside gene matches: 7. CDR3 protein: CASSPDRVGNTEAFF. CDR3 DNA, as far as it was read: TGTGCCAGCAGCCCGGACAGGGTGGGTAACACTGAA.

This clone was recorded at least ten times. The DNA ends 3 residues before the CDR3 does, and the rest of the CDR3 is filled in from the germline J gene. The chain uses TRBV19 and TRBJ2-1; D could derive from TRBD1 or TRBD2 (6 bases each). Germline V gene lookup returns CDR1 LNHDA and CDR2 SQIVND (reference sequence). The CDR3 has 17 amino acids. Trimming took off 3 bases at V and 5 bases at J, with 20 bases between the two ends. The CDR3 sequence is CASSIWLTGRLNNEQFF. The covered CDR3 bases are TGTGCCAGTAGTATTTGGCTTACAGGGAGGTTAAACAATGAG. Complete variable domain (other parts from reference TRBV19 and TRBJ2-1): DGGITQSPKYLFRKEGQNVTLSCEQNLNHDAMYWYRQDPGQGLRLIYYSQIVNDFQKGDIAEGYSVSREKKESFPLTVTSAQKNPTAFYLCASSIWLTGRLNNEQFFGPGTRLTVL.

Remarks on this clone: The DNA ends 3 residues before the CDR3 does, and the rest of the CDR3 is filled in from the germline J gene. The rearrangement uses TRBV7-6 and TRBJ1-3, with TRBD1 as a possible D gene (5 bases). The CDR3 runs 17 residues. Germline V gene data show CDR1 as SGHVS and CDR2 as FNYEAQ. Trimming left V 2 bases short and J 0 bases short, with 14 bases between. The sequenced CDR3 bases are TGTGCCAGCAGCTTAATGCCCGACAGCCGCTCTGGAAACACC. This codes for CASSLMPDSRSGNT. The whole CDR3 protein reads CASSLMPDSRSGNTIYF.

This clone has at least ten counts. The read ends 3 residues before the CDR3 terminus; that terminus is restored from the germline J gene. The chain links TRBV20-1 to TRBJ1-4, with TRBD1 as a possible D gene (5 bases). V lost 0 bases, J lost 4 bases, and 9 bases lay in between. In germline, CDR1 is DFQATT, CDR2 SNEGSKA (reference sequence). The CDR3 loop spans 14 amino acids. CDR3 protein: CSAREGPFNEKLFF. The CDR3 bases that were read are TGCAGTGCTAGAGAGGGGCCCTTTAATGAAAAA.

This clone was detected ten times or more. The CDR3 here is CASSPGGVMNTEAFF. CDR3 bases read: TGTGCCAGCTCACCGGGAGGGGTGATGAACACTGAA. The V gene is TRBV18, the J gene TRBJ1-1, with D tentatively TRBD1 (5 bases). The observed sequence ends 3 residues before the CDR3 terminus, with the missing tail filled in from the germline J gene. With 3 bases removed from V and 0 bases from J, the gap between germline ends came to 11 bases. Germline CDR1 reads KGHSH; CDR2 reads LQKENI. The CDR3 has 15 residues.

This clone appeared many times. The part of the CDR3 DNA that was read is TGTGCCAGCTCAACAAGACAGGGAGGAGGATCTGAA. This codes for CASSTRQGGGSE. The whole CDR3 protein reads CASSTRQGGGSEAFF. The chain carries TRBV18 and TRBJ1-1, with 7 bases aligning to TRBD1. The sequenced fragment ends 3 residues before the CDR3 boundary, so the rest is inferred from the germline J gene. Germline loops: CDR1 KGHSH, CDR2 LQKENI. The V and J ends lost 5 bases and 6 bases, in that order; junction bases with no gene match: 12. The CDR3 is 15 residues long. The full variable domain, completed using reference TRBV18 and TRBJ1-1, is NAGVMQNPRHLVRRRGQEARLRCSPMKGHSHVYWYRQLPEEGLKFMVYLQKENIIDESGMPKERFSAEFPKEGPSILRIQQVVRGDSAAYFCASSTRQGGGSEAFFGQGTRLTVV.

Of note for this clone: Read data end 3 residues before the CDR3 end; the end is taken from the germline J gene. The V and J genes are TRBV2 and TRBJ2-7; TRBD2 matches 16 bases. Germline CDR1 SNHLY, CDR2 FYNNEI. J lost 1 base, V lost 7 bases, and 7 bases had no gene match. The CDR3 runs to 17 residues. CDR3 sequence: CASKGTSGRAGSYEQYF. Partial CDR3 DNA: TGTGCCAGCAAGGGGACTAGCGGGAGGGCCGGATCCTACGAG.

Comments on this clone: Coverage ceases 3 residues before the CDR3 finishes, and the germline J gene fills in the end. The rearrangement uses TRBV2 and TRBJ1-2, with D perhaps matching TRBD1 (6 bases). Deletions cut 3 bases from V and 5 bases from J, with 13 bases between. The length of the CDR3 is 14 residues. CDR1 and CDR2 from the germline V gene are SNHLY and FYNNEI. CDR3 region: CASSDTWTAYGYTF. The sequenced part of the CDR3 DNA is TGTGCCAGCAGTGATACCTGGACAGCGTATGGC.

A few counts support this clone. CDR3 residues: CASSEQGLAGVGEQFF. Incomplete CDR3 DNA: TGTGCCAGCAGTGAACAGGGACTAGCGGGAGTGGGTGAG. V and J are TRBV6-1 and TRBJ2-1; TRBD2 aligns across 14 bases. The read gets to within 3 residues of the CDR3 end, and the germline J gene fills in the rest. The CDR3 totals 16 residues. Trimming removed 2 bases from V and 9 bases from J; junction bases left unmatched: 6. Germline assignment: CDR1 MNHNS and CDR2 SASEGT.

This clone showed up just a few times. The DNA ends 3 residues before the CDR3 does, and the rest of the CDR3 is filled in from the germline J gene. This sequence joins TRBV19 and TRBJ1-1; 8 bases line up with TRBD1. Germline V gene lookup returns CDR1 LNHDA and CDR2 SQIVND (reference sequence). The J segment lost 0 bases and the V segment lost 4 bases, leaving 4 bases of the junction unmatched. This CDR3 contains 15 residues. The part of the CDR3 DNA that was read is TGTGCCAGTAGTAATTGGGACAGGATGAACACTGAA. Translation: CASSNWDRMNTE. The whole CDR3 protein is CASSNWDRMNTEAFF.

The CDR3 DNA, read in part, is TGCAGTGCTAGCAAGCGGGAGGGTAACACAGATACG. It yields the protein CSASKREGNTDT. In full, the CDR3 reads CSASKREGNTDTQYF. The chain couples TRBV20-1 to TRBJ2-3; 10 bases match TRBD2. The CDR3 end is not reached by the read, which stops 3 residues before it; the germline J gene fills it in. The J segment lost 2 bases and the V segment lost 3 bases, leaving 5 bases of the junction unmatched. Germline CDR1 and CDR2: DFQATT and SNEGSKA (reference sequence). This CDR3 has 15 residues.